This T cell receptor beta chain stems from a study of cytomegalovirus exposure and HLA in healthy donors listed by TCRdb under 2017. Regarding the research as a whole: According to an earlier analysis of a few hundred of the donors, about 180 million T cells yielded some 110 million unique TCR beta sequences and 276 Gb of sequence data. An early release covering just under 650 HLA-typed donors comprised around 300 gigabases of sequencing data and roughly 86 million unique TCR sequences. Of the 398 genotyped donors, 81% were placed in the genetic ancestry cluster associated with self-reported Caucasian donors. The study was designed to test whether signatures of past pathogen exposure could be identified by cataloging public T cell receptors. Using immunosequencing, the study profiled T cell repertoires from roughly 650 subjects and related those repertoires to cytomegalovirus serostatus. In addition to the first cohort of several hundred subjects, a separate validation cohort of approximately 120 different subjects was used. High-throughput TCR immunosequencing, statistical association of individual TCRs with disease status, and machine learning were combined to predict cytomegalovirus infection status. In a later analysis, previously published TCR beta repertoires from 500 to 750 donors were re-analyzed and high-resolution HLA genotyping was added so that TCR occurrence patterns could be studied. Rather than drawing on any new phenotypic data, the later analysis identified candidate immune exposures from TCR beta sequences and the way those sequences occurred across donors. An earlier analysis of 587 of the donors used high-throughput TCR beta sequencing to judge whether each TCR beta V gene segment behaved as functional or pseudogenic. Donor age, sex, ethnicity and CMV serostatus were compiled alongside the repertoire data. A later genetic analysis used genome-wide SNP genotypes for about 55% of the 666 donors, treating that subset as a discovery cohort. All discovery cohort repertoires had been generated using a single sequencing platform. Both class I and class II loci were covered by HLA typing, at four-digit resolution. Typing coverage differed by locus: A, B, C, DRB1 and DQB1 were typed in about 629-630 donors, DQA1 in about 500, DPA1 in approximately 610, and DPB1 in around 490. About five DR-DQ haplotypes were treated as single units for association and clustering because of strong linkage in the cohort. On average, 235,054 unique TCR beta nucleotide sequences were sequenced per donor among a few hundred genotyped donors of the cohort, with about 17% of those sequences being non-productive. The research as a whole found: The classifier was reported to diagnose cytomegalovirus status with high specificity and sensitivity in both the original cohort and the validation cohort. In a later analysis, HLA-associated TCR beta chains were found to be more clonally expanded and to have lower generation probabilities than equally common non-associated chains. Roughly uniform sequencing depth across donors was assumed in presence/absence analyses, although this assumption may not hold. A total of around 150 TCR beta chains were listed by the study as associated with cytomegalovirus. In vitro tests confirmed that a few of the cytomegalovirus-associated TCR beta chains recognize cytomegalovirus antigens. According to a later genetic analysis, donors in an Asian-associated ancestry cluster had fewer N-insertions in productive TCRs than the approximately 650-donor mean. In this cohort, only TCR beta chains were sequenced, and detectable features were limited by the absence of alpha or paired-chain data. A further reported finding was that TCR beta sequences accurately predicted the HLA-A and HLA-B alleles for most subjects in the first cohort. Because the 87-base-pair reads could not distinguish some IMGT-functional V segments, including TRBV6-2 and TRBV6-3, those segments were excluded. A later analysis found that most CMV-associated TCR beta chains appeared HLA-restricted, with HLA associations seemingly driven largely by CMV exposure. A group of highly shared sequence variants was considered likely to be a technical artifact of the sequencing pipeline. Assigning TCR associations to individual alleles was difficult when HLA alleles, especially DR and DQ, strongly co-occurred. Linkage disequilibrium might explain the correlated functional status among segregating V segments, but an unknown experimental factor could not be ruled out. In an earlier analysis of 587 of the donors, most TCR beta V segments were observed in productive rearrangements about 87% or about 30% of the time, broadly matching IMGT annotations. According to the authors, the approach could potentially be generalized to other disease states and immunological phenotypes. In a later analysis, around 17,000 TCR beta sequences were associated with specific HLA alleles at a false discovery rate of 0.05. Most TCR sequences were observed very rarely across donors, whereas some public TCRs were present in many individuals. In a later genetic analysis, a missense DCLRE1C variant was associated with V-gene and J-gene trimming of TCR beta chains, and the association was replicated in an independent cohort. According to a later analysis, TCR association rates differed among HLA loci, with DRB1 alleles showing the most associated TCRs and HLA-C alleles showing the fewest. Because counts were too low, about 18 rarely observed V segments, including chromosome 9 orphons, were excluded from the earlier analysis of some 540 of the donors. A later analysis reported that several top co-occurrence clusters appeared linked to parvovirus B19, influenza, CMV and Epstein-Barr virus. Because some donors lacked HLA typing at each locus, the association tests relied only on the typed subset. The only immune exposure information available for the cohort was CMV serostatus.

Library prep was done by the immunoSEQ multiplex PCR assay. For the multiplex PCR, a mixture combining 60 forward primers for TCR Vbeta segments and 13 reverse primers for TCR Jbeta segments was used. The CDR3 region of rearranged TCR beta genes was amplified from genomic DNA with a multiplex PCR assay. On the Illumina HiSeq System, the amplified TCR beta libraries were sequenced as 87-base-pair reads. In the original analysis: A later analysis counted 75 million to 100 million unique TCR beta chains across the 550 to 800 repertoires, and 9 million to 14 million of these chains were shared by at least two donors. Raw reads were error-corrected and collapsed into unique sequences with a nearest-neighbor algorithm that merged closely related sequences to remove PCR and sequencing errors. Alignment of CDR3 sequences to IMGT reference sequences was used to assign V, D and J gene segments. Each retained sequence needed at least a six-nucleotide match to both a V gene segment and a J gene segment. A rearrangement was called productive if the CDR3 had no stop codons and remained in frame with V and J, and every other rearrangement was called non-productive. CDR3 was defined by IMGT convention, running from the second conserved V-encoded cysteine to the conserved J-encoded phenylalanine. The earlier analysis of a few hundred of the donors excluded sequences that lacked an unambiguous match to a single V gene segment. In an earlier analysis of about 590 of the donors, a V segment was called functional when productive rearrangements were above 56.7%, and segregating when the standard deviation between donors exceeded 5%. A statistical classification framework was built to diagnose cytomegalovirus status from the catalog of TCR beta chain sequences. In a later analysis, V and J genes were assigned by comparing TCR nucleotide sequences against IMGT/GENE-DB human TR gene sequences. In a later analysis, CDR3 sequences and most-parsimonious VDJ recombination scenarios were assigned using the TCRdist pipeline. In a later analysis, every TCR beta chain was defined by the combination of its CDR3 amino acid sequence and its V-gene family, and reads without a unique V-gene family were dropped. In a later analysis, 500 to 700 highly shared, low-generation-probability nucleotide sequences were removed to address suspected cross-contamination and a sequencing artifact. A later analysis calculated a clonal expansion index for each public chain from normalized within-repertoire ranks of inferred template counts. Generation probabilities in a later analysis came from a VDJ recombination model fitted to out-of-frame rearrangements, and those results were checked against IGoR. Hypergeometric tests were used in a later analysis to score TCR-TCR, TCR-HLA and TCR-CMV co-occurrence, with a repertoire-size bias correction applied to the TCR pairs. To estimate false discovery rates, a later analysis permuted the HLA or CMV assignments 20 times. In a later analysis, co-occurring TCRs were grouped with DBSCAN, and TCRdist sequence similarity was added when clustering was performed within HLA-allele-positive subsets. Repertoires with fewer than 30,000 or more than 120,000 public chains were left out of co-occurrence clustering, as were a few repertoires with anomalous nucleotide sharing. TCRdb limited this immuneACCESS table to in-frame rearrangements with V and J called. A share of clones is missing; checked studies link under half to unresolved V genes, and the rest is unexplained. The V and J calls and clone size are taken from that table; D and trimming were inferred from the DNA. For this sample there are approximately 95,000 clones; around 86% appear just once. Of the sample, less than 4.5% is held by the ten largest clones.

Details on this clone: The target of this receptor is not known. The input lacks base qualities; no much larger clone sits a single base away.

The cohort was made up of 500 to 800 healthy bone marrow donors. All cohort members were sampled while nominally healthy, although unrecorded immune exposures were likely present. The donor tested CMV seropositive, placing the donor among the 289 seropositive members of the cohort. Each donor provided a peripheral blood sample, and peripheral blood mononuclear cells were used for TCR beta sequencing. Genomic DNA extraction from the blood cell samples was performed with the Qiagen DNeasy Blood Extraction Kit. CDR3 length: 15 amino acids, cysteine to phenylalanine. Here the CDR3 DNA is all that survives: 45 bases in frame from base 1. CDR1 and CDR2, looked up from the germline V gene, are MGHRA and YSYEKL. V and J lose 1 base and 4 bases, and a span of 13 bases separates them.

The sequencing input was PBMCs. The clonotype originates from a woman between 70 and 85 years old in good health and CMV-seropositive. The chain is encoded by TRBV4-1 joined to TRBJ1-2; no D gene can be assigned with confidence. The DNA sequence is TGCGCCAGCAGCCAAGGACCCTCCCGGGGCTATGGCTACACCTTC. Translated, this gives CASSQGPSRGYGYTF.